This T cell receptor (beta chain) stems from a study of T-cell reconstitution after alpha-beta-depleted transplantation in children. Regarding the study as a whole: Where alpha-beta T cells came from about two months after transplant was reportedly several hundred expanded graft clones. It was newly produced T cells that mostly accounted for T-cell counts and diversity one year after transplant.

This clonotype turned up a few times. Its matching antigen is unknown. The authors prepared the TCRbeta library with unique molecular identifiers. TCRdb recomputed calls from the PCR reads with MiXCR, one row per CDR3 protein. Of 80,000 to 100,000 distinct CDR3 sequences in the sample, 20% to 30% were seen once. This CDR3 region has 15 residues. CDR1 and CDR2 from the germline V gene are DFQATT and SNEGSKA (reference sequence). Trimming cost V 5 bases and J 1 base, with 16 bases left between them. The receptor comes from a boy aged 2-9 years with acute lymphoblastic leukemia, due to receive a stem cell transplant. The sample here was PBMCs, taken before TCRalphabeta/CD19-depleted stem cell transplant. The rearrangement joins TRBV20-1 to TRBJ2-3; TRBD1 is a possible D gene (6 bases). The CDR3 DNA reads TGCAGTGCTGGACCAACAGGGTCGCGCACAGATACGCAGTATTTT. This encodes CSAGPTGSRTDTQYF.